Following are 19 T cell receptor beta chains from one sample sequenced in a study of blood T cell repertoires in COVID-19. Generated by immunoSEQ multiplex PCR, the TCRdb table keeps only in-frame clones and is missing some. Among 150,000 to 200,000 clones, roughly 86% were seen once, and the ten largest hold around 3.5%. The sequenced material came from peripheral blood. The receptors come from a man aged 70-80 years with acute or convalescent COVID-19.

V and J are TRBV5-1 and TRBJ2-1, with a weak D call TRBD1 (5 bases). Germline values: CDR1 SGHRS, CDR2 YFSETQ. The CDR3 totals 16 residues. V was cut by 2 bases and J by 0 bases, with 12 bases left in between. The CDR3: CASSFGRGSSYNEQFF. The CDR3 DNA reads as TGCGCCAGCAGCTTTGGAAGGGGAAGCTCCTACAATGAGCAGTTCTTC.

This clone was observed a single time. The chain carries TRBV7-2 and TRBJ1-6, with D perhaps matching TRBD1 (5 bases). Germline lookup yields CDR1 SGHTA and CDR2 FQGNSA. Trimming removed 6 bases from V and 4 bases from J, with 16 bases in between. The CDR3 has 16 residues. CDR3 DNA sequence: TGTGCCAGCAGTCTTAGGGCGGGACGGTATAATTCACCCCTCCACTTT. Translating gives CASSLRAGRYNSPLHF.

The rearrangement uses TRBV19 and TRBJ2-3; no firm D call. Germline V gives CDR1 LNHDA, CDR2 SQIVND (reference sequence). The CDR3 is 13 residues long. Trimming cost V 1 base and J 6 bases, with 8 bases left between them. CDR3 sequence: CASSIGKSDTQYF. CDR3 sequence (DNA): TGTGCCAGTAGTATAGGCAAGAGCGATACGCAGTATTTT. Full variable domain (rest looked up from reference TRBV19 and TRBJ2-3): DGGITQSPKYLFRKEGQNVTLSCEQNLNHDAMYWYRQDPGQGLRLIYYSQIVNDFQKGDIAEGYSVSREKKESFPLTVTSAQKNPTAFYLCASSIGKSDTQYFGPGTRLTVL.

The J gene is TRBJ1-5, the V gene TRBV28, with 7 bases matching TRBD1. The germline V gene encodes CDR1 MDHEN and CDR2 SYDVKM. V lost 1 base and J lost 4; bases outside the gene matches: 4. This CDR3 has 15 amino acids. The CDR3 spells CASSLLGQANQPQHF. Written as DNA, the CDR3 is TGTGCCAGCAGTTTATTAGGACAGGCTAATCAGCCCCAGCATTTT.

The chain carries TRBV6-5 and TRBJ2-2; weak D call: TRBD2 (7 bases). Germline lookup yields CDR1 MNHEY and CDR2 SVGAGI. The CDR3 totals 16 residues. V was pared by 1 base and J by 6 bases, with 15 bases between. CDR3 sequence: CASSYWRGLTAGELFF. CDR3 nucleotide sequence: TGTGCCAGCAGTTACTGGCGGGGGCTAACGGCCGGGGAGCTGTTTTTT.

This clone was recorded once. The chain joins TRBV30 to TRBJ2-5, with 10 bases aligning to TRBD1. The CDR3 has 13 amino acids. CDR1 and CDR2 from the germline V gene are GTSNPN and SVGIG (reference sequence). V shed 7 bases, J shed 1 base, and the junction held 3 bases outside the gene matches. CDR3 region: CAYRTGGQETQYF. The CDR3 DNA reads as TGTGCCTATAGGACAGGGGGCCAAGAGACCCAGTACTTC.

The chain uses TRBV6-2 or TRBV6-3 and TRBJ2-5, with D hard to call. The CDR3 totals 13 residues. Germline values: CDR1 MNHEY, CDR2 SVGEGT. Trimming stripped 2 bases from V and 2 bases from J, with 6 bases between. CDR3 loop: CASSYTLQETQYF. In DNA, the CDR3 is TGTGCCAGCAGTTACACGCTACAAGAGACCCAGTACTTC.

V gene TRBV18 combines with J gene TRBJ2-2; D ambiguous. Germline CDR1 KGHSH, CDR2 LQKENI. The CDR3 covers 16 residues. V was clipped by 3 bases and J by 1 base, with 12 bases between them. CDR3 sequence: CASSPLDLGNTGELFF. The CDR3 DNA sequence: TGTGCCAGCTCACCCCTAGACTTAGGGAACACCGGGGAGCTGTTTTTT. The whole variable domain, remainder taken from reference TRBV18 and TRBJ2-2, is NAGVMQNPRHLVRRRGQEARLRCSPMKGHSHVYWYRQLPEEGLKFMVYLQKENIIDESGMPKERFSAEFPKEGPSILRIQQVVRGDSAAYFCASSPLDLGNTGELFFGEGSRLTVL.

CDR3 sequence (DNA): TGCGCCAGCAGCTTGGATGGGACAGGGGTATTTGGCTACACCTTC. As protein: CASSLDGTGVFGYTF. This rearrangement joins TRBV5-1 to TRBJ1-2, with 10 bases lining up with TRBD1. CDR3 length: 15 residues. The J segment lost 7 bases and the V segment lost 0 bases, leaving 6 bases of the junction unmatched. Germline V gene lookup returns CDR1 SGHRS and CDR2 YFSETQ.

The J gene is TRBJ2-1, the V gene TRBV10-3, with TRBD1 identical over 7 bases. V lost 10 bases and J lost 6; bases outside the gene matches: 9. The CDR3 runs 13 residues. Germline loops: CDR1 ENHRY, CDR2 SYGVKD. CDR3 bases: TGTGCCACGCACCGGGACAGTCTCAATGAGCAGTTCTTC. Translated, it gives CATHRDSLNEQFF.

The genes are TRBV7-9 and TRBJ2-7; 11 bases line up with TRBD2. Germline CDR1 reads SEHNR; CDR2 reads FQNEAQ (reference sequence). Trimming took 3 bases from V and 5 from J; bases not matched to a gene: 3. This CDR3 comprises 14 residues. The CDR3 region has the DNA TGTGCCAGCAGCTTTAGCGGGAGGGCTAACGAGCAGTACTTC. Translating gives CASSFSGRANEQYF.

The rearrangement links TRBV7-3 to TRBJ2-1; possible D gene TRBD2, 6 bases. This CDR3 contains 15 residues. CDR1 is SGHTA and CDR2 is FQGTGA in the germline V gene. Between the trimmed V and J ends, which lost 1 base and 6 bases, there was a span of 13 bases. CDR3 region: CASSLNTGAFNEQFF. DNA for the CDR3: TGTGCCAGCAGCTTAAATACGGGAGCCTTCAATGAGCAGTTCTTC.

The CDR3 sequence is CASSPSSGTANTEAFF. As DNA, the CDR3 is TGCGCCAGCAGCCCGAGTTCCGGGACAGCTAACACTGAAGCTTTCTTT. This chain links TRBV5-1 with TRBJ1-1; 7 bases match TRBD1. Losses at the gene ends were 4 bases for V and 2 bases for J; bases not matched to a gene: 11. Germline V gene data show CDR1 as SGHRS and CDR2 as YFSETQ. The CDR3 extends over 16 amino acids.

Comment on this clone: Distinct nucleotide sequences in the sample also encode this CDR3. V is TRBV10-3 and J is TRBJ2-3, with 8 nucleotides matching TRBD1. The trim removed 4 bases at V and 2 bases at J, leaving 2 bases unmatched. CDR1 and CDR2 (germline): ENHRY, SYGVKD. There are 14 residues in the CDR3. The CDR3 region is CAISGTGTTDTQYF. The CDR3 bases are TGTGCCATCAGTGGGACAGGGACCACAGATACGCAGTATTTT.

DNA for the CDR3: TGTGCCAGCAGCTCCCGACACGCTGCAACTAATGAAAAACTGTTTTTT. Amino acid sequence: CASSSRHAATNEKLFF. This rearrangement joins TRBV11-2 to TRBJ1-4; D call uncertain. This CDR3 is 16 amino acids long. Germline CDR1 reads SGHAT; CDR2 reads FQNNGV. Trimming left V 4 bases short and J 0 bases short, with 12 bases between.

The genes are TRBV5-1 and TRBJ2-1; D perhaps matches TRBD2 (5 bases). The CDR3 runs 15 residues. Trimming pared 7 bases from V and 4 bases from J, leaving 18 bases between. Germline values: CDR1 SGHRS, CDR2 YFSETQ. The CDR3 loop is CASGPRGNFYNEQFF. CDR3 bases: TGCGCCAGCGGCCCTCGGGGTAACTTTTACAATGAGCAGTTCTTC.

This rearrangement joins TRBV28 to TRBJ2-1; D is possibly TRBD1 (5 bases). The germline V gene has CDR1 MDHEN and CDR2 SYDVKM. This CDR3 contains 14 residues. V gave up 2 bases and J gave up 4 bases, with 9 bases separating them. The CDR3 reads CASSLRQNYNEQFF. Here the CDR3 DNA reads TGTGCCAGCAGTTTAAGACAGAATTACAATGAGCAGTTCTTC.

The chain has TRBV6-5 and TRBJ1-3; the D gene is possibly TRBD1 (5 bases). The CDR3 loop spans 13 amino acids. V shed 6 bases and J shed 4 bases, with 10 bases lying between them. Germline V lookup: CDR1 MNHEY, CDR2 SVGAGI. The CDR3 DNA is TGTGCCAGCAGCCGTCAGGGAGGAAACACCATATATTTT. This translates into CASSRQGGNTIYF.

V and J are TRBV7-3 and TRBJ2-3; TRBD2 aligns across 16 bases. Germline lookup yields CDR1 SGHTA and CDR2 FQGTGA. The J segment lost 6 bases and the V segment lost 3 bases, leaving 9 bases of the junction unmatched. CDR3 size: 18 residues. The CDR3 reads CASSFGPGTSGGADTQYF. CDR3 coding DNA: TGTGCCAGCAGCTTCGGTCCCGGGACTAGCGGGGGGGCCGATACGCAGTATTTT.